The 5 T cell receptor beta chains below all came from one sample that was sequenced in a study of blood T cells in healthy people across ages. Then a second PCR, running about 6 to 12 cycles, was carried out with a sample-barcoded 5' primer and a J-beta primer mix. In TCRdb, the 5' RACE reads were re-called with MiXCR into one record per CDR3 protein. The data hold 800,000 to 950,000 distinct CDR3 sequences, with 25% to 35% observed a single time. The same data also contributed to another study, on T cells of mothers and their children.

Material for sequencing was blood. These receptors originate from a woman aged 40 to 55 in good health.

With respect to this clonotype: This may arise from a read error, as a much more abundant clone is one base away. V gene TRBV9 combines with J gene TRBJ2-1; TRBD2 is a possible D gene (6 bases). Germline values: CDR1 SGDLS, CDR2 YYNGEE. The CDR3 totals 17 residues. V shed 5 bases and J shed 5 bases, with 23 bases lying between them. The CDR3 region is CASRAGEGAGRNNEQFF. In DNA form, the CDR3 reads TGTGCCAGCAGGGCCGGGGAAGGGGCGGGGAGGAACAATGAGCAGTTCTTC.

The table lists this clonotype with many counts. This chain joins TRBV11-2 and TRBJ2-3; weak D call: TRBD1 (6 bases). Trimming pared 3 bases from V and 4 bases from J, leaving 8 bases between. The CDR3 is made up of 13 amino acids. Germline V CDR1 and CDR2: SGHAT, FQNNGV. CDR3 in amino acids: CASSFTGSDTQYF. As DNA, the CDR3 is TGTGCCAGCAGCTTTACAGGGTCAGATACGCAGTATTTT.

The chain links TRBV28 to TRBJ2-1, with D possibly being TRBD1 (5 bases). Trimming stripped 2 bases from V and 13 bases from J, with 18 bases between. Germline-derived CDR1 and CDR2 are MDHEN and SYDVKM. CDR3 length: 14 residues. The CDR3 here is CASSLEQVMETQFF. CDR3 bases: TGTGCCAGCAGTTTAGAACAGGTGATGGAGACCCAGTTCTTC.

In this sample, this clonotype turned up a few times. The V call is TRBV27, the J call TRBJ2-3; possible D gene TRBD1, 6 bases. In germline, CDR1 is MNHEY, CDR2 SMNVEV (reference sequence). CDR3 length equals 15 residues. The V end was cut by 3 bases, the J end by 0 bases, with 10 bases between. The CDR3 DNA reads as TGTGCCAGCAGTTTGACAGGAGAGAGCACAGATACGCAGTATTTT. Its translation is CASSLTGESTDTQYF.

Points on this clonotype: With a much larger clone just one base away, this may be a read error. V gene TRBV5-5 combines with J gene TRBJ1-2, with a tentative D call TRBD1 (5 bases). The CDR3 spans 13 residues. Looked up from germline, CDR1 is SGHKS and CDR2 is YYEKEE (reference sequence). In DNA form, the CDR3 reads TGTGCCGGCAGCATCAGGGAAAACTATGGCTACACCTTC. Translated: CAGSIRENYGYTF.